This TCR beta chain appears in the sequencing data of a study of beta chain features in type 1 diabetes (dated by TCRdb to the late 2010s). With regard to the full study: No differences in mean age, gender distribution, total cell number or subset yield were found between patients and healthy donors. A total of about 110 million sorted cells were examined across all samples, and the number of cells per subset was strongly correlated with RNA yield. In the study, TCRB repertoires of sorted circulating CD4+ T cell subsets from recently diagnosed type 1 diabetes patients were compared with those of matched healthy donors. Regulatory and stem cell-like memory subsets were obtained from only 8 patients and roughly eight healthy donors, while naive and central memory subsets were obtained from all 30 or so donors. General conclusions and limits of the study: Naive, central memory and regulatory TCRB repertoires appeared more similar among patients than among healthy donors. PCR may preferentially amplify shorter templates, but because patient and control samples were amplified and corrected together, any resulting skew would affect both groups equally. Fewer insertions and more nucleotide deletions at VDJ recombination sites were observed in patients with type 1 diabetes, implying thymic rearrangement abnormalities. Because cDNA rather than genomic DNA was sequenced, highly expressing activated cells could have been over-represented, although no difference in activation and CD3 levels was found between groups. Because the HLA sub-analyses included only small numbers of individuals, any influence of HLA type on TCRB rearrangement was left unresolved. A moderate but significant shortening of TCRB CDR3 length was observed in type 1 diabetes patients in all four CD4+ subsets.

Each donor gave one peripheral blood draw, averaging approximately 0.12 L, which was collected into heparinised tubes. Using a panel that included CD45RO, CCR7, CD25, CD127, CD95 and CD27, naive, central memory, regulatory and stem cell-like memory CD4+ T cells were sorted on a BD FACSAria II. Every sorted population had a purity above 95%. Right away, PBMCs were isolated by Lymphoprep density gradient centrifugation and were stained directly, with no culture step. Samples were stained and sorted in pairs, with one healthy donor and one patient per experiment, so that batch effects were minimized. The entire amount of isolated RNA was reverse transcribed using the High Capacity cDNA Reverse Transcription Kit, so the sequenced TCRB transcripts were expressed ones. Deep immunoSEQ sequencing was applied to naive, central memory and regulatory T cell samples, giving an average of roughly 3.5 million total reads per sample. Sorted cells were lysed in RLT buffer and RNA was extracted with DNase-treated RNeasy Micro or Mini kits, depending on cell number. To prevent cross-contamination, every cell subset was processed on its own, while patient and healthy donor samples were processed together. Using the immunoSEQ multiplex PCR, TCRB sequences were amplified from cDNA into 87-bp fragments spanning the CDR3 region. Sequencing of the amplicons was performed on the Illumina HiSeq platform. The paper's processing steps were these. PCR bias was computationally corrected using synthetic template baselines, reads within Hamming distance 2 were collapsed, and singletons that could not be merged were discarded. Reads were aligned against IMGT so that V, D and J genes, CDR3 length and insertions or deletions at six rearrangement sites could be assigned. Clonotype counts were normalized to sorted cell number within each subset before computing true diversity and Gini coefficients with the tcR R package. The overlap coefficient, calculated on TCRB nucleotide sequences, was used to quantify repertoire sharing. This is the immuneACCESS table as TCRdb keeps it, with only in-frame sequences that have V and J called. A part of the clones is gone; compared with another copy, unresolved V genes explain less than half, and the rest is unexplained. The V and J calls and clone size come from that table; D and trimming were worked out from the DNA. For this sample there are over 90,000 clones; 28% appear just once. The ten largest account for about 0.57% of the sample.

About this clone: The clone's antigen remains unknown. No base-level quality is on record; no much larger clone is a single base apart.

The receptor comes from a woman between 18 and 30 years old with type 1 diabetes. The sequenced material came from central memory CD4+ T cells from blood.

The nucleotides are TGTGCCTGGAAGGGGATGGGGACAGCAACTAATGAAAAACTGTTTTTT. Its protein product is CAWKGMGTATNEKLFF. This receptor chain uses TRBV30 and TRBJ1-4; the junction holds 7 bases that match TRBD1. For this chain, trimming is 4 bases at the V end and 0 bases at the J end, and the number of junction bases without a gene match is 8. CDR3 length: 16 amino acids, cysteine to phenylalanine. Left in the record is the CDR3 DNA by itself, 48 bases read in frame from the first base. For CDR1 and CDR2, the germline V gene (reference sequence) lists GTSNPN and SVGIG.